Here is one T cell receptor (beta chain) with its context. Its recognized antigen is unknown. Per-base qualities were not stored, and no clone one base away is much larger. Donors were healthy HIV-negative adults with no recently reported acute infections or vaccinations. All donors were Caucasian adults living in Nashville, Tennessee, USA. CD4+ T cells were enriched through magnetic negative selection, after which naive cells were positively selected on CD45RA and the remaining negative fraction served as the memory subset. After blood collection by leukapheresis, PBMCs were isolated using Ficoll-Histopaque density gradient centrifugation and then cryopreserved in the vapor phase of liquid nitrogen. Analytical flow cytometry was used to check the purity and quantity of each magnetically sorted T cell population. Genomic DNA was isolated from every sorted fraction and measured by UV absorbance on a Nanodrop 2000c.

These data are taken from a study of shared clonotypes between healthy human individuals (TCRdb year 2020). For the study in its entirety: Three men and two women, aged 18 to 49 years, made up the cohort. For each donor, CD4 naive and CD4 memory were each given three plates, CD8 naive was given two plates, and CD8 memory was given one plate. Blood TCR repertoires of five healthy adults were deeply sequenced to estimate repertoire size and the extent of clonotype sharing between individuals. To increase sequencing depth and limit assay-specific biases, TCR repertoire library preparation and sequencing were carried out by different laboratories using diverse techniques. Between about 0.85 and 9.5 billion PBMCs per donor were obtained by leukapheresis. The study at large found these results: Because the study included a small number of donors, the genetic and exposure-history diversity represented was limited. Sharing across a handful of donors was observed for around 5% of naive CD4, less than 4% of naive CD8, roughly 2.3% of memory CD4, and around 0.4% of memory CD8 clonotypes. Naive subsets generally had larger estimated clonotype richness than memory subsets. Incomplete sequencing was indicated by rarefaction of sorted-subset datasets, despite the large sequencing depth. Compared with non-shared clonotypes, the clonotypes found in all four sorted-subset donors had higher generation probabilities. Pairwise subsampling led to the expectation that sequencing depth would affect the degree of clonotype sharing among donors. Sampling was limited to blood, and TCR repertoires in tissue likely differ from TCR repertoires in blood.

Using the deep immunoSEQ assay, multiplex PCR amplified TCR CDR3 regions from genomic DNA. Extracted genomic DNA from each cell subset was spread evenly across all wells of several immunoSEQ 96-well plates, with each plate serving as a replicate. For sorted subsets, about 200 ng genomic DNA, equal to about 30,000 T cell genomes, was loaded into each replicate PCR. Purified libraries were measured with a Qubit 3.0 fluorometer, size-checked on a Bioanalyzer 2100, and measured again with the KAPA Library Quantification kit. Every immunoSEQ 96-well plate was sequenced on a separate single-read 150-cycle Illumina NextSeq 550 flow cell. The original pipeline was this. Because only junctional sequences without quality scores were contained in the immunoSEQ output, filtering matching that applied to full-length reads could not be performed. Sequences were annotated with PyIR, a Python wrapper for IgBLAST v1.9, using IMGT germline references to assign V/J genes and CDR3. Reads with weak V/J assignments (E-value above 1e-6), missing CDR3, stop codons, out-of-frame junctions, or ambiguous translated residues were removed. V3J clonotypes were defined as sequences sharing the same inferred V gene, J gene, and CDR3 amino acid sequence. To compute the percentage overlap between repertoires, the number of shared unique clonotypes was divided by the size of the smaller repertoire. Richness of each repertoire was evaluated using RTK rarefaction, the Chao1 estimator, and Recon v2.1 estimates of unobserved clonotypes. OLGA was used to compute generation probabilities for all TCRbeta clonotypes that the gDNA method yielded from a handful of donors. TCRdb took over this immuneACCESS table, retaining in-frame rearrangements with V and J assigned. Such tables are incomplete; in checked studies, under half of the missing clones stem from an unresolved V gene, and the remainder is unexplained. Clone size and the V and J calls come from that table; the DNA yielded D and trimming. Present in this sample are about 2.3 million clones, 80% to 95% of which were seen just once. The top ten constitute roughly 0.34% of the sample.

The CDR3 contains 15 residues, cysteine and phenylalanine counted. Here the CDR3 DNA is all that survives: 45 bases in frame from base 1. Trimmed from V: 3 bases; trimmed from J: 3 bases; junction bases lacking a gene match: 3. The germline V gene specifies SGDLS as CDR1 and YYNGEE as CDR2. The chain is assembled from TRBV9 and TRBJ1-5; 10 central bases correspond to TRBD1. The sample was naive CD4+ T cells from PBMCs. The cell subset or site label of this sample denotes: CD45RA+ positively selected. The TCR sequence derives from a man aged 18 to 30 in good health. Some clones in this sample may be carry-over from other donors' samples. At the DNA level, the sequence is TGTGCCAGCAGCGCGGACAGGGGGGACAATCAGCCCCAGCATTTT. It specifies CASSADRGDNQPQHF.